This TCR beta chain was identified in a study of cytomegalovirus exposure and HLA in healthy donors. As for this clone: Its antigen is currently unknown.

Whole-study results and caveats: In a later analysis, TCR beta V- and J-gene trimming showed a link to a missense DCLRE1C variant. Researchers reported in a later analysis that common viral pathogens appeared linked to several top clusters.

It was with 60 Vbeta and 13 Jbeta primers that the PCR ran. The data were produced by immunoSEQ multiplex PCR, yet TCRdb's version contains in-frame clones alone and is incomplete. Of about 170,000 clones listed, about 79% are singletons. The sequenced sample consisted of PBMCs. The sequence derives from a woman between 50 and 59 years old in good health and CMV-seronegative.

DNA of the CDR3: TGTGCCAGCAAACCCGGGACTCTGAACACCGGGGAGCTGTTTTTT. Translated: CASKPGTLNTGELFF. The V gene is TRBV28, the J gene TRBJ2-2; D might be TRBD2 (6 bases). The germline CDR1 and CDR2 sequences are MDHEN and SYDVKM. V lost 7 bases to trimming and J lost 1 base, with 13 bases between them. The CDR3 extends over 15 amino acids. Based on the CDR3 plus reference TRBV28 and TRBJ2-2, the full variable domain is DVKVTQSSRYLVKRTGEKVFLECVQDMDHENMFWYRQDPGLGLRLIYFSYDVKMKEKGDIPEGYSVSREKKERFSLILESASTNQTSMYLCASKPGTLNTGELFFGEGSRLTVL.